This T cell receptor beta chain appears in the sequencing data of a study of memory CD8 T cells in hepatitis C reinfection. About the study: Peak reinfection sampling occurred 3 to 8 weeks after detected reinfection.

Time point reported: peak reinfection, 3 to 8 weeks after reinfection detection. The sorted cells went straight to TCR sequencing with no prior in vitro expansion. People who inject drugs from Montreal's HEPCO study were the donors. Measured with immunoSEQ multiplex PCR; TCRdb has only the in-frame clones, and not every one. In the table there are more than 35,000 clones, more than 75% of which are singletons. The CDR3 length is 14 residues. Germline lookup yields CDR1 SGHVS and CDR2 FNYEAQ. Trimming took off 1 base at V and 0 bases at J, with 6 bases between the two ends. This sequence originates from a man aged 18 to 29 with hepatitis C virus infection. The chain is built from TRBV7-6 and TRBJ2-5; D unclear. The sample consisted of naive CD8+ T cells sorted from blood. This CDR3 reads CASSLESDQETQYF. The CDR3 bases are TGTGCCAGCAGCTTAGAGTCAGACCAAGAGACCCAGTACTTC.